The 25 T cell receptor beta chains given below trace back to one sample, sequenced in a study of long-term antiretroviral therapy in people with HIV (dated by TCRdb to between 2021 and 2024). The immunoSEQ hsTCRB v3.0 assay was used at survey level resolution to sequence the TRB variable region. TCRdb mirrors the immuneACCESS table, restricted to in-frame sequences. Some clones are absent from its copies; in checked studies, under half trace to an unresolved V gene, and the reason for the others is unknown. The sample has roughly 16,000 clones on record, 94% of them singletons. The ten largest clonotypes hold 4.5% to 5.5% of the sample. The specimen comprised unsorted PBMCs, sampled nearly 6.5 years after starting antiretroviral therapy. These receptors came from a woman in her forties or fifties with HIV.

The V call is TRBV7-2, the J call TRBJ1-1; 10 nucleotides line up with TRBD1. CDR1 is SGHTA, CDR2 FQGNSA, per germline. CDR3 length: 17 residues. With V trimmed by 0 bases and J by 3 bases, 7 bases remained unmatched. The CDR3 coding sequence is TGTGCCAGCAGCTTAGCCGACAGGGGGCGAAGGGACACTGAAGCTTTCTTT. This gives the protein CASSLADRGRRDTEAFF.

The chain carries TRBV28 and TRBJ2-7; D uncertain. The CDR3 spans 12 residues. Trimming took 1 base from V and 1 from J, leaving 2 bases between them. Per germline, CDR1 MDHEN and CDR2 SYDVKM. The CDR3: CASSLSSYEQYF. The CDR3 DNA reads TGTGCCAGCAGTTTATCTTCCTACGAGCAGTACTTC.

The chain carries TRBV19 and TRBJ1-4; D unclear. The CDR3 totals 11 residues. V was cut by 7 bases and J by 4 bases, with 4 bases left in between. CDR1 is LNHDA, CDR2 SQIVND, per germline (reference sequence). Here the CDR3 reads CASIRNEKLFF. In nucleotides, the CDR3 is TGTGCCAGTATCCGTAATGAAAAACTGTTTTTT.

This CDR3 reads CASSLVWRDPSYEQYF. The DNA for the CDR3 is TGTGCCAGCAGCTTGGTGTGGCGGGATCCCTCCTACGAGCAGTACTTC. V and J are TRBV5-6 and TRBJ2-7; maybe TRBD2 (6 bases). The CDR3 runs 16 residues. V lost 0 bases and J 0 bases, leaving 13 bases between the germline ends. Germline loops: CDR1 SGHDT, CDR2 YYEEEE.

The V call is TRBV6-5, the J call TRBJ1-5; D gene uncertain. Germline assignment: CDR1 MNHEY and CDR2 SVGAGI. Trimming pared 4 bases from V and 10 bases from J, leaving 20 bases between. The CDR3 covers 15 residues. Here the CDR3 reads CASSFAQSNWYPQHF. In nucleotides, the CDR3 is TGTGCCAGCAGTTTCGCCCAATCCAACTGGTACCCCCAGCATTTT.

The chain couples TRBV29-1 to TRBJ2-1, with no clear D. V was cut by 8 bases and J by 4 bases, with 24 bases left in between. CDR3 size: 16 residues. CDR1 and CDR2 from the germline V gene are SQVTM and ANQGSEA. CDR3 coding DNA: TGCAGCATCATGGGCTCTGGTGGGCCCCGATACAATGAGCAGTTCTTC. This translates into CSIMGSGGPRYNEQFF.

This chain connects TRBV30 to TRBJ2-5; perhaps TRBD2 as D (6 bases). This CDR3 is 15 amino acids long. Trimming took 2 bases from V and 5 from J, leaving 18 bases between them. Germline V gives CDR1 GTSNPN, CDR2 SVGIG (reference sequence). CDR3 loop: CAWSPLSRGRETQYF. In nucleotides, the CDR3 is TGTGCCTGGAGTCCATTGTCGCGGGGTAGGGAGACCCAGTACTTC.

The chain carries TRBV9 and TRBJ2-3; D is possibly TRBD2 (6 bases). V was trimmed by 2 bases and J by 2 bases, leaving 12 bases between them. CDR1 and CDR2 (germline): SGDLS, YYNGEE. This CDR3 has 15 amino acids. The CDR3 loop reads CASSVVADLTDTQYF. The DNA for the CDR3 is TGTGCCAGCAGCGTTGTAGCGGATCTCACAGATACGCAGTATTTT.

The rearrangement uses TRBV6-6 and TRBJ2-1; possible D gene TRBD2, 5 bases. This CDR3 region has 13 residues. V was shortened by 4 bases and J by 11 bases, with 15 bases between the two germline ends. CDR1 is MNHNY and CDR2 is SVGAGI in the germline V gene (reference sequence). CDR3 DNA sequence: TGTGCCAGCAGTTCCCCAACCGGGATTCAGCAGTTCTTC. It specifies CASSSPTGIQQFF.

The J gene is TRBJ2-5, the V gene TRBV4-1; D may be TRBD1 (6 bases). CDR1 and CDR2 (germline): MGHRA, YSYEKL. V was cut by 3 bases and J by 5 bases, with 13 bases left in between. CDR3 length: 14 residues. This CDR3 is CASSHPQGGETQYF. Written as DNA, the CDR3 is TGCGCCAGCAGCCATCCACAGGGTGGGGAGACCCAGTACTTC.

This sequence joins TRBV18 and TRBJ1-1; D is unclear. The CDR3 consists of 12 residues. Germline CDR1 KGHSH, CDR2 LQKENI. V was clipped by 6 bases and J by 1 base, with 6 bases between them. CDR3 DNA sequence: TGTGCCAGCTCCCTCAAGAACACTGAAGCTTTCTTT. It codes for CASSLKNTEAFF.

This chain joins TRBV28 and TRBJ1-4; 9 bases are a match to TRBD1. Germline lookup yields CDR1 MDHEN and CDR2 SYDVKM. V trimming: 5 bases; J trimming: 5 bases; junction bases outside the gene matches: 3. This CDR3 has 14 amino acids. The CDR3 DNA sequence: TGTGCCAGCAGTCCCGGGACAGGGAATGAAAAACTGTTTTTT. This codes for CASSPGTGNEKLFF. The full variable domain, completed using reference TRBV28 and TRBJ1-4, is DVKVTQSSRYLVKRTGEKVFLECVQDMDHENMFWYRQDPGLGLRLIYFSYDVKMKEKGDIPEGYSVSREKKERFSLILESASTNQTSMYLCASSPGTGNEKLFFGSGTQLSVL.

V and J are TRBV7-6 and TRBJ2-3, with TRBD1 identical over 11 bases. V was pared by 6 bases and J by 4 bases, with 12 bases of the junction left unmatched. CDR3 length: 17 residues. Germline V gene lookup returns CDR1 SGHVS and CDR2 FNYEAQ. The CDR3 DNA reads TGTGCCAGCAGACTAAGAGACGGGACAGGGGGACCAGATACGCAGTATTTT. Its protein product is CASRLRDGTGGPDTQYF.

This chain's CDR3 is CSAGTSGRSYNEQFF. The CDR3, as DNA: TGCAGCGCTGGGACTAGCGGGAGGTCCTACAATGAGCAGTTCTTC. The chain combines TRBV29-1 with TRBJ2-1, with 15 nucleotides matching TRBD2. The ends lost 7 bases at V and 1 base at J; junction bases unmatched: 2. Germline lookup yields CDR1 SQVTM and CDR2 ANQGSEA. This CDR3 region has 15 residues.

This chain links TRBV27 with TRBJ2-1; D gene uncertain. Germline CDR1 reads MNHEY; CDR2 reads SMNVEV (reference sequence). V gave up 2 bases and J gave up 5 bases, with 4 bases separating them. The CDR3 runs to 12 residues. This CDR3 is CASSLNNNEQFF. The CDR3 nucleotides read TGTGCCAGCAGTTTAAATAACAATGAGCAGTTCTTC.

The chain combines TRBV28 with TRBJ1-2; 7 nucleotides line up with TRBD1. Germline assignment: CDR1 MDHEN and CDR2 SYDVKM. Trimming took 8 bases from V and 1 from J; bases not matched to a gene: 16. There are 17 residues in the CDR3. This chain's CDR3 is CASGELGTAGLNYGYTF. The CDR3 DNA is TGTGCCAGCGGGGAACTAGGGACAGCTGGCCTTAACTATGGCTACACCTTC.

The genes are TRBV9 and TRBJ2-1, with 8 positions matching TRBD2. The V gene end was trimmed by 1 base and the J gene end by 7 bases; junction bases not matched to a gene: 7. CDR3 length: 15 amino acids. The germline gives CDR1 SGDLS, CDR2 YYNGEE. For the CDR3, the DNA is TGTGCCAGCAGCGTATCAAGCGGGAGCAGAAATGAGCAGTTCTTC. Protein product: CASSVSSGSRNEQFF.

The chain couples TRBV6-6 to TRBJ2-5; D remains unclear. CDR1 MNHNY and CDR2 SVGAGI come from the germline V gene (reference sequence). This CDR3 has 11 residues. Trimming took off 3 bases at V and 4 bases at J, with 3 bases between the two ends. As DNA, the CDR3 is TGTGCCAGCAGTTATCGAGAGACCCAGTACTTC. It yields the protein CASSYRETQYF.

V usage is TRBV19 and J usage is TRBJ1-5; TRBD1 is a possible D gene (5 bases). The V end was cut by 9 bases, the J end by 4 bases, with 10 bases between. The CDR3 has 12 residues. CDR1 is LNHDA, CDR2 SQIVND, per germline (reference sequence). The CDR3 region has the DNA TGTGCCAGCCAGACAGAAAATCAGCCCCAGCATTTT. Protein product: CASQTENQPQHF.

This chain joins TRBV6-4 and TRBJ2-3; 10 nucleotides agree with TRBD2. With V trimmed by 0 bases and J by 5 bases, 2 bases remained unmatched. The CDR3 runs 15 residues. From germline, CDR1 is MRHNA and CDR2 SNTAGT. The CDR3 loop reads CASSDSAGGLDTQYF. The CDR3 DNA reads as TGTGCCAGCAGTGACTCAGCGGGAGGGCTAGATACGCAGTATTTT.

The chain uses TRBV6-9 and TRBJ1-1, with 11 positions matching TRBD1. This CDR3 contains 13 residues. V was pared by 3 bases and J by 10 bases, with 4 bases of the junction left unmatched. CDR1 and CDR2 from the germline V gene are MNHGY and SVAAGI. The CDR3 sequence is CASSYGQGAGAFF. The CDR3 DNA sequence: TGTGCCAGCAGTTACGGACAGGGGGCGGGAGCTTTCTTT.

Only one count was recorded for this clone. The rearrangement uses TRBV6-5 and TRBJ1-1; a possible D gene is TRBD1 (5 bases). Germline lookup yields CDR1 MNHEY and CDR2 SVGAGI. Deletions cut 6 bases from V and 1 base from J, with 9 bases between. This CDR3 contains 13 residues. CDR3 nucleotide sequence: TGTGCCAGCAGGCCTGGGGCGAACACTGAAGCTTTCTTT. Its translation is CASRPGANTEAFF.

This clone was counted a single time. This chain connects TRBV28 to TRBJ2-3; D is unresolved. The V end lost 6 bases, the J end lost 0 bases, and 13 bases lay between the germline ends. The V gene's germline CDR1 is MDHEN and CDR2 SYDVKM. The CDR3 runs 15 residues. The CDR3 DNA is TGTGCCAGCAGCCCACCCAGAGAGAGCACAGATACGCAGTATTTT. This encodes CASSPPRESTDTQYF.

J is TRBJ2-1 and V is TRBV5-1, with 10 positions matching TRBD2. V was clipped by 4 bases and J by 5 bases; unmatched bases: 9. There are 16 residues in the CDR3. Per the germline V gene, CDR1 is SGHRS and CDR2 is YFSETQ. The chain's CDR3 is CASSRSGTSADNEQFF. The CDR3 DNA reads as TGCGCCAGCAGCAGATCCGGGACTAGCGCAGACAATGAGCAGTTCTTC.

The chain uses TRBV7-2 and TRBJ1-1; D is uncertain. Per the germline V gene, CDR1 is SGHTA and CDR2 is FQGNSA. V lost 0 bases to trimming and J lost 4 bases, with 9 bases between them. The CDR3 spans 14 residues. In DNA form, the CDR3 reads TGTGCCAGCAGCTTAGCGGTGGCGGGCACTGAAGCTTTCTTT. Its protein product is CASSLAVAGTEAFF.